This T cell receptor beta chain was captured by sequencing in a study of tumour-infiltrating T cells in Burkitt lymphoma. About the research overall: Patients covered every epidemiological subtype of Burkitt lymphoma. Overall and progression-free survival were predicted by productive clonality.

Sequenced by immunoSEQ multiplex PCR; TCRdb stores in-frame clones only, minus some. The sample includes some 1,500 clones, 11% of them seen just once. Study results and limitations: Several public clonotypes were shared across many Burkitt lymphoma patients.

This CDR3 comprises 13 residues. Trimming removed 4 bases from V and 1 base from J, with 9 bases in between. Germline CDR1 reads SQVTM; CDR2 reads ANQGSEA. As for this clone: Its antigen is not known.

The TCR originated in a human donor with Burkitt lymphoma. The chain combines TRBV29-1 with TRBJ2-3, with D unresolved. Source material: tumor tissue. The CDR3 sequence: CSVVYVGTDTQYF. CDR3 DNA: TGCAGCGTTGTGTACGTAGGCACAGATACGCAGTATTTT.